One sample yielded the 16 T cell receptor beta chains listed below, sequenced in a study of cytomegalovirus exposure and HLA in healthy donors. The study ran its PCR with 60 Vbeta and 13 Jbeta primers. This table comes from immunoSEQ multiplex PCR, and its TCRdb copy is limited to in-frame clones, with some not included. This sample yields 150,000 to 200,000 clones, of which roughly three quarters are seen a single time; 1.5% to 2% belongs to the top ten. The specimen was PBMCs. These receptors all come from a woman aged 45-59 years in good health and CMV-seronegative.

This clone turned up a few times. V is TRBV7-6 and J is TRBJ1-1; weak D call: TRBD1 (6 bases). Trimming took 0 bases from V and 1 from J, leaving 9 bases between them. Germline CDR1 and CDR2: SGHVS and FNYEAQ. This CDR3 comprises 15 residues. The CDR3 loop is CASSLATGPNTEAFF. The CDR3 coding sequence is TGTGCCAGCAGCTTAGCGACAGGACCGAACACTGAAGCTTTCTTT.

In this sample, this clone turned up once. V gene TRBV30 combines with J gene TRBJ2-5; 8 bases are shared with TRBD1. From germline, CDR1 is GTSNPN and CDR2 SVGIG (reference sequence). The ends lost 1 base at V and 5 bases at J; junction bases unmatched: 3. CDR3 length: 13 amino acids. The CDR3 DNA reads as TGTGCCTGGAGTGCAGGGGGCGAGGAGACCCAGTACTTC. The encoded protein is CAWSAGGEETQYF.

This clone was recorded once. This chain uses TRBV19 with TRBJ2-3; TRBD2 agrees at 10 bases. The CDR3 loop spans 19 amino acids. Germline V gives CDR1 LNHDA, CDR2 SQIVND (reference sequence). V was clipped by 5 bases and J by 2 bases; unmatched bases: 16. Here the CDR3 DNA reads TGTGCCAGTAGTTTTCAAGCGGGGGGGCCAGCTTCGGCCACAGATACGCAGTATTTT. This sequence encodes CASSFQAGGPASATDTQYF. The full variable domain, in which reference TRBV19 and TRBJ2-3 provide the parts outside the CDR3, is DGGITQSPKYLFRKEGQNVTLSCEQNLNHDAMYWYRQDPGQGLRLIYYSQIVNDFQKGDIAEGYSVSREKKESFPLTVTSAQKNPTAFYLCASSFQAGGPASATDTQYFGPGTRLTVL.

This clone was counted a single time. In DNA, the CDR3 is TGTGCCAGCAGCGCAGGGGGCGTCTCCTACGAGCAGTACTTC. Its translation is CASSAGGVSYEQYF. This rearrangement joins TRBV9 to TRBJ2-7, with 8 bases matching TRBD1. Trimming cost V 3 bases and J 0 bases; bases outside gene matches: 2. The germline V gene encodes CDR1 SGDLS and CDR2 YYNGEE. The CDR3 covers 14 residues.

The chain employs TRBV7-2 and TRBJ2-7; tentative D call: TRBD2 (5 bases). CDR1 is SGHTA and CDR2 is FQGNSA in the germline V gene. Trimming cost V 4 bases and J 2 bases, with 9 bases left between them. The CDR3 consists of 13 residues. The chain's CDR3 is CASSSRETYEQYF. CDR3 bases: TGTGCCAGCAGCTCTCGGGAAACCTACGAGCAGTACTTC.

The V gene is TRBV5-1, the J gene TRBJ2-7; possible D gene TRBD1, 5 bases. This CDR3 contains 12 residues. The V end was cut by 4 bases, the J end by 7 bases, with 12 bases between. Germline loops: CDR1 SGHRS, CDR2 YFSETQ. CDR3 residues: CASSPIDSEQYF. The CDR3 DNA reads TGCGCCAGCAGCCCCATTGACAGTGAGCAGTACTTC.

The genes are TRBV28 and TRBJ2-7; 7 bases map to TRBD2. The CDR3 totals 14 residues. The ends lost 8 bases at V and 7 bases at J; junction bases unmatched: 14. Germline V gives CDR1 MDHEN, CDR2 SYDVKM. Here the CDR3 reads CASVRGDGVKEQYF. The CDR3 DNA reads as TGTGCCAGCGTCCGGGGGGACGGAGTGAAAGAGCAGTACTTC. Variable domain in full (rest from reference TRBV28 and TRBJ2-7): DVKVTQSSRYLVKRTGEKVFLECVQDMDHENMFWYRQDPGLGLRLIYFSYDVKMKEKGDIPEGYSVSREKKERFSLILESASTNQTSMYLCASVRGDGVKEQYFGPGTRLTVT.

The chain employs TRBV7-6 and TRBJ2-3, with 13 bases that match TRBD2. In germline, CDR1 is SGHVS, CDR2 FNYEAQ. V shed 0 bases and J 7 bases; nucleotides not matched to a gene: 16. This CDR3 has 20 amino acids. CDR3 coding DNA: TGTGCCAGCAGCTTAGCGGGACTAGCGGGGCGAGGGGCATACGGAAATACGCAGTATTTT. Residues: CASSLAGLAGRGAYGNTQYF.

The chain recombines TRBV10-3 with TRBJ2-4; a possible D gene is TRBD1 (5 bases). Germline V CDR1 and CDR2: ENHRY, SYGVKD. V lost 6 bases to trimming and J lost 8 bases, with 14 bases between them. The CDR3 is 13 residues long. CDR3 amino acids: CAIRSDSRDIQYF. The CDR3 DNA is TGTGCCATCAGGTCAGACAGTCGGGACATTCAGTACTTC.

This chain links TRBV5-6 with TRBJ2-7; the match to TRBD1 covers 8 bases. V was clipped by 2 bases and J by 2 bases; unmatched bases: 9. Germline lookup yields CDR1 SGHDT and CDR2 YYEEEE. This CDR3 region has 16 residues. The CDR3 DNA is TGTGCCAGCAGCTTTAGTACAGGGGGGTACCCCTACGAGCAGTACTTC. This gives the protein CASSFSTGGYPYEQYF.

This chain joins TRBV18 and TRBJ1-3; weak D call: TRBD1 (6 bases). The V end lost 5 bases, the J end lost 7 bases, and 21 bases lay between the germline ends. The CDR3 extends over 16 amino acids. Germline CDR1 is KGHSH and CDR2 is LQKENI. This CDR3 is CASSSIQGIRSNTIYF. The CDR3 bases are TGTGCCAGCTCATCGATACAGGGAATACGCTCGAACACCATATATTTT.

The rearrangement joins TRBV6-1 to TRBJ1-5, with 8 bases matching TRBD1. CDR3 length: 17 amino acids. CDR1 and CDR2 from the germline V gene are MNHNS and SASEGT. The V and J ends lost 0 bases and 1 base, in that order; junction bases with no gene match: 5. The chain's CDR3 is CASSEADRGRSNQPQHF. CDR3 sequence (DNA): TGTGCCAGCAGTGAAGCCGACAGGGGCAGAAGCAATCAGCCCCAGCATTTT.

The chain joins TRBV19 to TRBJ2-3, with no clear D. V shed 6 bases and J shed 2 bases, with 15 bases lying between them. Germline CDR1 is LNHDA and CDR2 is SQIVND (reference sequence). The CDR3 consists of 15 residues. CDR3 in amino acids: CASSPFSSSTDTQYF. CDR3 in DNA: TGTGCCAGTAGCCCATTTTCGAGTTCCACAGATACGCAGTATTTT.

Concerning this clone: The same CDR3 is also encoded by other DNA sequences in this sample. The chain is built from TRBV19 and TRBJ2-6, with TRBD1 identical over 8 bases. Germline CDR1 reads LNHDA; CDR2 reads SQIVND (reference sequence). J gave up 4 bases and V 1 base, and 3 bases lay outside the gene matches. The length of the CDR3 is 16 residues. The CDR3 DNA reads TGTGCCAGTAGTATAGCAGGGGGCTTCGGGGCCAACGTCCTGACTTTC. It yields the protein CASSIAGGFGANVLTF.

The chain links TRBV25-1 to TRBJ1-2; D remains unclear. V was shortened by 6 bases and J by 4 bases, with 9 bases between the two germline ends. The CDR3 length is 12 residues. Germline-derived CDR1 and CDR2 are MGHDK and SYGVNS. CDR3 bases: TGTGCCAGCAGCCAGGATTTCTATGGCTACACCTTC. It encodes CASSQDFYGYTF.

V and J are TRBV28 and TRBJ1-3; D possibly corresponds to TRBD1 (5 bases). The germline CDR1 and CDR2 sequences are MDHEN and SYDVKM. The CDR3 contains 15 residues. V lost 2 bases to trimming and J lost 0 bases, with 8 bases between them. Written as DNA, the CDR3 is TGTGCCAGCAGTTTAACCAGGGTCTCTGGAAACACCATATATTTT. Translated, it gives CASSLTRVSGNTIYF.